One T cell receptor (beta chain) is described in this entry. This clone was counted a few times. Its antigen remains undetermined. No qualities accompany the bases; no much larger clone lies one base away. This record comes from a study of cytomegalovirus exposure and HLA in healthy donors listed by TCRdb under 2017. Some background on the complete study: An earlier analysis of several hundred of the donors reported roughly 300 Gb of sequence data and 90 million to 120 million unique TCR beta sequences obtained from some 200 million T cells. An early release covering 550 to 700 HLA-typed donors comprised approximately 300 gigabases of sequencing data and 85 million to 100 million unique TCR sequences. Of the approximately 400 genotyped donors, roughly 80% fell in the genetic ancestry cluster associated with self-reported Caucasian donors. The study was designed to test whether signatures of past pathogen exposure could be identified by cataloging public T cell receptors. The T cell repertoires of 670 or so subjects were profiled by immunosequencing and related to cytomegalovirus serostatus. In addition to the first cohort of about 650 subjects, a separate validation cohort of over 90 different subjects was used. To predict cytomegalovirus infection status, the study combined high-throughput TCR immunosequencing, statistical association of individual TCRs with disease status, and machine learning. In a later analysis, previously published TCR beta repertoires from about 670 donors were re-analyzed and high-resolution HLA genotyping was added so that TCR occurrence patterns could be studied. Rather than using new phenotypic data, the later analysis identified candidate immune exposures from TCR beta sequences and from how often those sequences occurred across donors. In an earlier analysis of over 550 of the donors, high-throughput TCR beta sequencing was used to judge whether each TCR beta V gene segment behaved as functional or pseudogenic. Donor age, sex, ethnicity and CMV serostatus were compiled alongside the repertoire data. Genome-wide SNP genotypes for about 60% of the roughly 700 donors were used in a later genetic analysis, which treated that subset as a discovery cohort. Every discovery cohort repertoire had been produced on one sequencing platform. Class I and class II HLA loci were covered by the typing at four-digit resolution. Typing coverage varied by locus: roughly 620-640 donors for A, B, C, DRB1 and DQB1; more than 500 for DQA1; more than 600 for DPA1; more than 450 for DPB1. Several DR-DQ haplotypes were treated as single units for association and clustering because of strong linkage in the cohort. Among roughly 370 genotyped donors of the cohort, an average of roughly 240,000 unique TCR beta nucleotide sequences were sequenced per donor, around a sixth of them non-productive.

Paper-wide results and their limitations: An earlier analysis of 587 of the donors showed that most TCR beta V segments appeared in productive rearrangements either about 90% or about 30% of the time, which broadly matched IMGT annotations. Immune exposure information for the cohort was limited to CMV serostatus. While some public TCRs were present in many individuals, most TCR sequences turned up only very rarely across donors. Some IMGT-functional V segments, including TRBV6-2 and TRBV6-3, could not be distinguished by the 87-base-pair reads and were therefore excluded. It was suggested by the authors that the approach could potentially be generalized to other disease states and immunological phenotypes. The classifier was reported to diagnose cytomegalovirus status with high specificity and sensitivity in both the original cohort and the validation cohort. When HLA alleles, especially DR and DQ, strongly co-occurred, attributing TCR associations to individual alleles was difficult. In a later genetic analysis, a missense DCLRE1C variant was associated with V-gene and J-gene trimming of TCR beta chains, and the association was replicated in an independent cohort. In vitro tests confirmed that three of the cytomegalovirus-associated TCR beta chains recognize cytomegalovirus antigens. A total of fewer than 200 TCR beta chains were listed by the study as associated with cytomegalovirus. According to a later analysis, TCR association rates differed among HLA loci, with DRB1 alleles showing the most associated TCRs and HLA-C alleles showing the fewest. The cohort was sequenced for TCR beta chains only, and without alpha or paired-chain data the features that could be detected were limited. A later analysis found that HLA-associated TCR beta chains were more clonally expanded and had lower generation probabilities than equally common non-associated chains. A later genetic analysis reported fewer N-insertions in productive TCRs among donors in an Asian-associated ancestry cluster than the roughly 720-donor mean. Sequencing depth was assumed to be roughly uniform across donors in the presence/absence analyses, though that assumption may not hold. A later analysis reported that several top co-occurrence clusters appeared linked to parvovirus B19, influenza, CMV and Epstein-Barr virus. HLA typing was unavailable for some donors at each locus, so association tests used only the typed subset. A further reported finding was that TCR beta sequences accurately predicted the HLA-A and HLA-B alleles for most subjects in the first cohort. Specific HLA alleles were associated with 16,951 TCR beta sequences at a false discovery rate of 0.05 in a later analysis. Because counts were too low, about 18 rarely observed V segments, including chromosome 9 orphons, were excluded from the earlier analysis of a few hundred of the donors. A later analysis found that most CMV-associated TCR beta chains appeared HLA-restricted, with HLA associations seemingly driven largely by CMV exposure. A cluster of highly shared sequence variants was judged likely to represent a technical artifact of the sequencing pipeline. Linkage disequilibrium might explain the correlated functional status among segregating V segments, but an unknown experimental factor could not be excluded.

In total, just over 650 healthy bone marrow donors made up the cohort. All cohort members were sampled while nominally healthy, although unrecorded immune exposures were likely present. The donor tested CMV seropositive and was one of the 289 seropositive cohort members. A peripheral blood sample was collected from each donor, and TCR beta sequencing was performed on peripheral blood mononuclear cells. Genomic DNA extraction from the blood cell samples was performed with the Qiagen DNeasy Blood Extraction Kit. V gives up 3 bases and J gives up 2 bases, and the segment between their germline ends measures 8 bases. The CDR3 measures 14 amino acids from cysteine to phenylalanine. Only the CDR3 DNA is retained, 42 bases long and in frame from the first base. Reading the germline V gene (reference sequence) gives CDR1 LNHDA and CDR2 SQIVND. The library was generated by the immunoSEQ multiplex PCR assay. The multiplex PCR relied on a mix of 60 forward primers for TCR Vbeta segments and 13 reverse primers for TCR Jbeta segments. The CDR3 region of rearranged TCR beta genes was amplified from genomic DNA with a multiplex PCR assay. Amplified TCR beta libraries were sequenced as 87-base-pair reads on the Illumina HiSeq System. In the source study's methods: Across the 666 repertoires, a later analysis counted tens of millions of unique TCR beta chains, 8.5 million to 12 million of which were shared by at least two donors. Raw reads were error-corrected and collapsed into unique sequences with a nearest-neighbor algorithm that merged closely related sequences to remove PCR and sequencing errors. V, D and J gene segments were assigned by aligning CDR3 sequences to IMGT reference sequences. Each retained sequence needed at least a six-nucleotide match to both a V gene segment and a J gene segment. Rearrangements were classified as productive when the CDR3 lacked stop codons and remained in frame with V and J, and all other rearrangements were classified as non-productive. Following IMGT convention, CDR3 was defined as the stretch from the second conserved V-encoded cysteine up to the conserved J-encoded phenylalanine. Sequences without an unambiguous match to a single V gene segment were excluded from the earlier analysis of 450 to 650 of the donors. An earlier analysis of 550 to 650 of the donors classified V segments as functional when productive rearrangements were above 56.7% and as segregating when the standard deviation between donors was above 5%. To diagnose cytomegalovirus status from the catalog of TCR beta chain sequences, a statistical classification framework was built. V and J gene assignment, in a later analysis, came from comparing TCR nucleotide sequences with IMGT/GENE-DB human TR gene sequences. Using the TCRdist pipeline, a later analysis assigned CDR3 sequences along with most-parsimonious VDJ recombination scenarios. A later analysis defined each TCR beta chain by its CDR3 amino acid sequence plus V-gene family, and excluded reads lacking a unique V-gene family. To address suspected cross-contamination and a sequencing artifact, a later analysis removed a few hundred highly shared, low-generation-probability nucleotide sequences. For each public chain, a later analysis derived a clonal expansion index from normalized ranks of inferred template counts within each repertoire. Generation probabilities in a later analysis came from a VDJ recombination model fitted to out-of-frame rearrangements, and those results were checked against IGoR. A later analysis scored TCR-TCR, TCR-HLA and TCR-CMV co-occurrence with hypergeometric tests, applying a repertoire-size bias correction to TCR pairs. In a later analysis, false discovery rates were estimated by permuting HLA or CMV assignments 20 times. In a later analysis, co-occurring TCRs were grouped using DBSCAN, and TCRdist sequence similarity was added for clustering within HLA-allele-positive subsets. Co-occurrence clustering excluded repertoires with fewer than 30,000 or more than 120,000 public chains, plus five with anomalous nucleotide sharing. The table was pulled from immuneACCESS by TCRdb, which kept in-frame rearrangements only. Such tables lose some clones; where checked, under half of the loss comes from unresolved V genes, and the rest has no known cause. The V and J calls and clone size were taken over from that table, and D and trimming were inferred from the DNA. The table for this sample lists about 190,000 clones; approximately 80% of them were counted only once. The top ten constitute about 2.6% of the sample.

The sequence links TRBV19 to TRBJ1-3; the D gene cannot be named for sure. The specimen was PBMCs. This sequence originates from a woman between 50 and 59 years old in good health and CMV-seropositive. The CDR3 is CASSIEAAGNTIYF. The nucleotide sequence is TGTGCCAGTAGTATTGAGGCTGCTGGAAACACCATATATTTT.